Below, one T cell receptor (beta chain) is given with its context. These data come from a study of blood T cell repertoires in COVID-19. Turning to the study itself: Sites across the United States, Italy and Spain contributed samples from acute and convalescent COVID-19. T cells, B-cell-depleted T cells, or PBMCs supplied cDNA or gDNA.

This CDR3 comprises 17 residues. V was cut by 4 bases and J by 5 bases, with 19 bases left in between. Germline V gene data show CDR1 as KGHDR and CDR2 as SFDVKD. Per the study methods: From reference gene primer amplification, estimates of nucleated cell counts were derived. Clones were read by immunoSEQ multiplex PCR, and TCRdb kept only the in-frame ones, dropping some. That table supplies the V and J calls and clone size; D and trimming were determined from the DNA. The profile shows some 110,000 clones, about four fifths of them singletons. This receptor was identified in an older woman with acute or convalescent COVID-19. The sequenced sample was peripheral blood. V and J are TRBV24-1 and TRBJ1-4, with D unresolved. CDR3 amino acids: CATSDSPPPGRNEKLFF. The CDR3 nucleotides are TGTGCCACCAGTGACTCCCCTCCCCCAGGCCGAAATGAAAAACTGTTTTTT.